This T cell receptor beta chain appears in the sequencing data of a study of blood T cell repertoires in COVID-19. As for the study in general: The United States, Italy and Spain provided the acute and convalescent COVID-19 samples.

V shed 5 bases and J shed 3 bases, with 16 bases lying between them. The germline CDR1 and CDR2 sequences are SGHVS and FQNEAQ. The length of the CDR3 is 15 residues. Only in-frame clones appear in the TCRdb table, and some are missing; sequencing was by immunoSEQ multiplex PCR. The repertoire holds about 160,000 clones, with approximately 80% as singletons. Researchers sorted participants into cohorts using their self-reported clinical history. Two consecutive negative NP/OP PCR tests, clearance, or resolved symptoms defined Cohort 3 recovery. The sequencing input was PBMCs or T cells enriched from blood (not recorded which). This TCR was sampled from a man in his forties who had recovered from COVID-19. The chain recombines TRBV7-8 with TRBJ2-5, with a tentative D call TRBD1 (6 bases). The DNA of the CDR3 is TGTGCCAGCAGCGGATACAGGGTCGGGGAAGAGACCCAGTACTTC. This translates into CASSGYRVGEETQYF.